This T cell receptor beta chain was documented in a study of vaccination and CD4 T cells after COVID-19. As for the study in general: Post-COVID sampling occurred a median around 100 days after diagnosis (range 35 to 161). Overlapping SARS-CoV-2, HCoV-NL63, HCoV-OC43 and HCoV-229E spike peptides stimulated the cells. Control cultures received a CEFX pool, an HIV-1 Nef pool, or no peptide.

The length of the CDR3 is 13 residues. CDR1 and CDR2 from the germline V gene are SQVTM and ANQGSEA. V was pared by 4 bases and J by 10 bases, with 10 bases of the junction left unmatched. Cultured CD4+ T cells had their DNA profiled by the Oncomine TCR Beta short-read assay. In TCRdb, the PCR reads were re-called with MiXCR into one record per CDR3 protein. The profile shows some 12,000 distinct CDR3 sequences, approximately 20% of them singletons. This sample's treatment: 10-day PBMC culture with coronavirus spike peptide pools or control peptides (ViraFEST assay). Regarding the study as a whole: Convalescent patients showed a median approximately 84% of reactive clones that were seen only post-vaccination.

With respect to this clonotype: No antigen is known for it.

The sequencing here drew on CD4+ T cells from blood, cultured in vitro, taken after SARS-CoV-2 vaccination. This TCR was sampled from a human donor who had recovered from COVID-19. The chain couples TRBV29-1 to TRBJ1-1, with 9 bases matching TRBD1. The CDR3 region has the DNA TGCAGCGTTGTATCGGGACAGGGTTATGGAGCTTTCTTT. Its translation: CSVVSGQGYGAFF. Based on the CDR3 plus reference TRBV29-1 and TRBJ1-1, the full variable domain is SAVISQKPSRDICQRGTSLTIQCQVDSQVTMMFWYRQQPGQSLTLIATANQGSEATYESGFVIDKFPISRPNLTFSTLTVSNMSPEDSSIYLCSVVSGQGYGAFFGQGTRLTVV.